The clone carrying this T cell receptor (beta chain) has more than one count but fewer than ten. Original data processing: Amplification of reference gene primers was used by the study to estimate nucleated cell counts. Sequenced by immunoSEQ multiplex PCR; TCRdb stores in-frame clones only, minus some. V, J and clone size derive from that table, while D and trimming were established from the DNA sequence. The sample lists a few hundred thousand clones; roughly nine tenths were seen once. V lost 2 bases and J lost 1, with 10 bases in between. Germline V gene lookup returns CDR1 SGHKS and CDR2 YYEKEE (reference sequence). The CDR3 covers 15 residues. The data stem from a study of blood T cell repertoires in COVID-19. Study as a whole: Collection of acute and convalescent COVID-19 samples took place in the United States, Italy and Spain.

The chain is built from TRBV5-5 and TRBJ1-5; D is ambiguous. The sequenced sample was peripheral blood. The origin of this receptor is a man aged 18-30 years with active or convalescent COVID-19. CDR3 sequence reads: CASSFLGSSNQPQHF. DNA for the CDR3: TGTGCCAGCAGCTTTTTGGGGAGCAGCAATCAGCCCCAGCATTTT. The entire variable domain, with the rest obtained from reference TRBV5-5 and TRBJ1-5, is as follows: DAGVTQSPTHLIKTRGQQVTLRCSPISGHKSVSWYQQVLGQGPQFIFQYYEKEERGRGNFPDRFSARQFPNYSSELNVNALLLGDSALYLCASSFLGSSNQPQHFGDGTRLSIL.